A single sample gave rise to the 32 T cell receptor beta chains below, sequenced in a study of CD8 T cells in ankylosing spondylitis. One entry per CDR3 protein, called by TCRdb with MiXCR from the 5' RACE reads. The data contain 300,000 to 350,000 distinct CDR3 sequences, 20% to 25% of them singletons. The specimen was blood, either unsorted or a sorted T cell fraction (not recorded which). The source is a female donor with ankylosing spondylitis or in good health (not recorded which).

This clonotype turned up a few times. DNA for the CDR3: TGTGCCAGCAGTTTAGGGAGGGGAAACATTCAGTACTTC. Translation: CASSLGRGNIQYF. The chain is built from TRBV12-3 or TRBV12-4 and TRBJ2-4; a weak D match, TRBD2 (6 bases). Trimming removed 1 base at V and 6 bases at J, with 7 bases between. This CDR3 is built from 13 residues.

This clonotype was counted many times. This chain connects TRBV7-9 to TRBJ2-2, with D hard to call. With 6 bases removed from V and 0 bases from J, the gap between germline ends came to 8 bases. CDR3 length: 14 amino acids. Germline V gene lookup returns CDR1 SEHNR and CDR2 FQNEAQ (reference sequence). The CDR3 sequence: CASSPKTNTGELFF. CDR3 coding DNA: TGTGCCAGCAGTCCCAAGACGAACACCGGGGAGCTGTTTTTT.

This clonotype was counted between two and nine times. DNA of the CDR3: TGTGCCAGCAGCTCGGTCCGTGGGACAGGGATGCTGGATACGCAGTATTTT. It yields the protein CASSSVRGTGMLDTQYF. The V and J genes are TRBV7-8 and TRBJ2-3; 9 bases match TRBD1. The CDR3 covers 17 residues. The trim removed 4 bases at V and 6 bases at J, leaving 14 bases unmatched. Germline CDR1 is SGHVS and CDR2 is FQNEAQ.

With regard to this clonotype: Here the CDR3 omits its conserved ending phenylalanine or tryptophan, so a read error is the likely source. J is TRBJ1-1 and V is TRBV27; 10 bases are a match to TRBD1. CDR1 MNHEY and CDR2 SMNVEV come from the germline V gene (reference sequence). The CDR3 runs 14 residues. V lost 7 bases to trimming and J lost 4 bases; unmatched junction nucleotides: 6. CDR3 region: CASTRQGAFTEAFY. Written as DNA, the CDR3 is TGTGCCAGCACCCGACAGGGGGCCTTCACTGAAGCTTTCTAT.

This clonotype has a count of ten or more. This chain joins TRBV6-5 and TRBJ2-5; no firm D call. CDR3 length: 13 amino acids. Trimming stripped 7 bases from V and 2 bases from J, with 11 bases between. Germline CDR1 reads MNHEY; CDR2 reads SVGAGI. DNA of the CDR3: TGTGCCAGCACTCCTCGAGCTCAAGAGACCCAGTACTTC. This sequence encodes CASTPRAQETQYF.

The chain employs TRBV10-3 and TRBJ1-1; D possibly corresponds to TRBD1 (6 bases). Trimming took 7 bases from V and 1 from J, leaving 10 bases between them. The CDR3 extends over 13 amino acids. Germline lookup yields CDR1 ENHRY and CDR2 SYGVKD. The CDR3 loop is CAIMTGPNTEAFF. DNA of the CDR3: TGTGCCATCATGACAGGACCGAACACTGAAGCTTTCTTT.

The chain has TRBV9 and TRBJ2-6; 10 bases line up with TRBD1. J was trimmed by 0 bases and V by 4 bases; bases with no gene match: 4. The CDR3 spans 17 residues. Germline V gene data show CDR1 as SGDLS and CDR2 as YYNGEE. The CDR3 sequence: CASSLRTGGSGANVLTF. The CDR3 region has the DNA TGTGCCAGCAGCTTACGGACAGGGGGCTCTGGGGCCAACGTCCTGACTTTC.

The rearrangement links TRBV27 to TRBJ1-2; D not resolved. Trimming took off 3 bases at V and 8 bases at J, with 19 bases between the two ends. This CDR3 contains 15 residues. Germline CDR1 and CDR2: MNHEY and SMNVEV (reference sequence). The CDR3 region is CASSFRIRAAGGYTF. CDR3 bases: TGTGCCAGCAGTTTCCGAATTCGGGCCGCGGGGGGCTACACCTTC.

This clonotype was recorded a few times. This chain joins TRBV29-1 and TRBJ2-5; 7 positions agree with TRBD1. This CDR3 has 12 residues. Trimming removed 4 bases from V and 3 bases from J; junction bases left unmatched: 2. Germline V gives CDR1 SQVTM, CDR2 ANQGSEA. The CDR3 DNA sequence: TGCAGCGTTGGGCAGGGGGAAGAGACCCAGTACTTC. This translates into CSVGQGEETQYF. The whole variable domain, remainder taken from reference TRBV29-1 and TRBJ2-5, is SAVISQKPSRDICQRGTSLTIQCQVDSQVTMMFWYRQQPGQSLTLIATANQGSEATYESGFVIDKFPISRPNLTFSTLTVSNMSPEDSSIYLCSVGQGEETQYFGPGTRLLVL.

This clonotype appeared a few times. The rearrangement joins TRBV4-3 to TRBJ2-7; no clear D gene. Trimming stripped 1 base from V and 1 base from J, with 11 bases between. This CDR3 has 15 residues. Germline V gives CDR1 LGHNA, CDR2 YSLEER. The CDR3 bases are TGCGCCAGCAGCCAAGGGTCCCTGGGGTCCTACGAGCAGTACTTC. It specifies CASSQGSLGSYEQYF.

To note about this clonotype: A much larger clone differs from this one at a single base, so this may be a read error. The chain carries TRBV29-1 and TRBJ2-7; D not resolved. V was shortened by 5 bases and J by 6 bases, with 17 bases between the two germline ends. Germline lookup yields CDR1 SQVTM and CDR2 ANQGSEA. The CDR3 is 13 amino acids. The CDR3 here is CSVCASLWAEQYF. The CDR3 DNA reads as TGCAGCGTTTGTGCTTCCTTGTGGGCCGAGCAGTACTTC.

This clonotype has a handful of counts. The V and J genes are TRBV19 and TRBJ1-1; the match to TRBD1 covers 7 bases. CDR1 is LNHDA and CDR2 is SQIVND in the germline V gene (reference sequence). This CDR3 contains 15 residues. The V segment lost 5 bases and the J segment 3 bases; nucleotides outside the gene matches: 9. The CDR3 region has the DNA TGTGCCAGTAGTCCTCCGACAGGGACACACACTGAAGCTTTCTTT. It translates to CASSPPTGTHTEAFF.

In its sample, this clonotype was seen a few times. The chain is built from TRBV7-9 and TRBJ2-7; 8 positions agree with TRBD2. After removal of 2 bases from V and 2 bases from J, the junction contained 8 bases not matched to a gene. Germline CDR1 is SEHNR and CDR2 is FQNEAQ (reference sequence). CDR3 length: 16 amino acids. The CDR3 here is CASSLRITSGTYEQYF. The CDR3 nucleotides are TGTGCCAGCAGCTTAAGAATTACTAGCGGCACCTACGAGCAGTACTTC.

This chain uses TRBV28 with TRBJ2-5, with a weak D call TRBD1 (5 bases). The CDR3 contains 14 residues. The V and J ends lost 5 bases and 5 bases respectively, with 15 bases between them. Germline-derived CDR1 and CDR2 are MDHEN and SYDVKM. The CDR3 here is CASSPLGAMETQYF. CDR3 nucleotides: TGTGCCAGCAGTCCGCTAGGGGCAATGGAGACCCAGTACTTC. Full variable domain (remainder filled in from reference TRBV28 and TRBJ2-5): DVKVTQSSRYLVKRTGEKVFLECVQDMDHENMFWYRQDPGLGLRLIYFSYDVKMKEKGDIPEGYSVSREKKERFSLILESASTNQTSMYLCASSPLGAMETQYFGPGTRLLVL.

The rearrangement joins TRBV19 to TRBJ1-3; D not certain. The CDR3 has 15 amino acids. From germline, CDR1 is LNHDA and CDR2 SQIVND (reference sequence). Trimming took 8 bases from V and 0 from J, leaving 14 bases between them. The CDR3 coding sequence is TGTGCCAGTTGCATCGACCTTTTCTCTGGAAACACCATATATTTT. As protein: CASCIDLFSGNTIYF.

The V and J genes are TRBV20-1 and TRBJ1-5; D is possibly TRBD1 (5 bases). Trimming removed 3 bases from V and 0 bases from J, with 12 bases in between. The CDR3 is made up of 15 amino acids. Germline CDR1 and CDR2: DFQATT and SNEGSKA (reference sequence). CDR3 bases: TGCAGTGCTAGGAGGACGGGACTTAGCAATCAGCCCCAGCATTTT. Translating gives CSARRTGLSNQPQHF.

This clonotype appeared a few times. The chain recombines TRBV5-1 with TRBJ2-1, with D perhaps assigned TRBD1 or TRBD2 (6 bases each). Germline V gene sequence: CDR1 SGHRS, CDR2 YFSETQ. The CDR3 has 14 amino acids. The V end lost 3 bases, the J end lost 6 bases, and 13 bases lay between the germline ends. CDR3 coding DNA: TGCGCCAGCAGCTGGGGGGCGCTTGGCAATGAGCAGTTCTTC. Translating it yields CASSWGALGNEQFF.

This clonotype was counted at least ten times. The V call is TRBV7-2, the J call TRBJ2-1, with D unclear. V was pared by 3 bases and J by 9 bases, with 6 bases between. In germline, CDR1 is SGHTA, CDR2 FQGNSA. There are 11 residues in the CDR3. The DNA of the CDR3 is TGTGCCAGCAGCTTTGTGGTTGAGCAGTTCTTC. Amino acids: CASSFVVEQFF.

The chain carries TRBV27 and TRBJ2-5; perhaps TRBD2 as D (6 bases). The germline V gene has CDR1 MNHEY and CDR2 SMNVEV (reference sequence). This CDR3 comprises 15 residues. The V gene lost 0 bases and the J gene lost 7 bases, with 15 bases spanning the gap. The CDR3 coding sequence is TGTGCCAGCAGTTTATCCTTAGCGGTCTCGGGGACCCAGTACTTC. Translation: CASSLSLAVSGTQYF.

Many counts were recorded for this clonotype. V and J are TRBV4-2 and TRBJ1-4; D ambiguous. CDR3 length equals 16 residues. V lost 1 base and J lost 8, with 17 bases in between. Germline CDR1 LGHNA, CDR2 YNFKEQ. CDR3 nucleotides: TGTGCCAGCAGCCAAGTAAGCACAACCAAAGGGGAAAAACTGTTTTTT. Translating gives CASSQVSTTKGEKLFF.

V is TRBV10-3 and J is TRBJ2-7; D is perhaps TRBD2 (6 bases). In germline, CDR1 is ENHRY, CDR2 SYGVKD. CDR3 size: 14 residues. The ends were cut back, 4 bases at V and 2 bases at J, with 12 bases in the middle. The CDR3 protein is CAISAGTEPYEQYF. CDR3 in DNA: TGTGCCATCAGTGCAGGGACTGAGCCCTACGAGCAGTACTTC.

This clonotype has more than one count but fewer than ten. This sequence joins TRBV7-8 and TRBJ1-2; the D gene is possibly TRBD1 (6 bases). CDR1 and CDR2 (germline): SGHVS, FQNEAQ. V dropped 4 bases and J dropped 8 bases, with 14 bases sitting between them. The CDR3 contains 13 residues. CDR3 DNA sequence: TGTGCCAGCAGCTCCTGGACAGTTCAGGGCTACACCTTC. Residues: CASSSWTVQGYTF.

This clonotype has just one count. The chain has TRBV15 and TRBJ2-7; D may correspond to TRBD1 or TRBD2 (5 bases each). This CDR3 is 15 amino acids long. V lost 2 bases and J lost 1, with 12 bases in between. Germline V gene data show CDR1 as LNHNV and CDR2 as YYDKDF (reference sequence). CDR3 bases: TGTGCCACCAGCAGATGGGACCTAGGGTCCTACGAGCAGTACTTC. It codes for CATSRWDLGSYEQYF.

This chain links TRBV9 with TRBJ2-2; 10 positions match TRBD2. With 2 bases clipped from V and 5 bases from J, the junction kept 6 bases outside the gene matches. The CDR3 has 16 residues. The V gene's germline CDR1 is SGDLS and CDR2 YYNGEE. The CDR3 reads CASSVIAGGVTGELFF. CDR3 sequence (DNA): TGTGCCAGCAGCGTTATAGCGGGAGGAGTTACCGGGGAGCTGTTTTTT.

The J gene is TRBJ2-1, the V gene TRBV30, with D possibly matching TRBD2 (5 bases). With 2 bases removed from V and 2 bases from J, the gap between germline ends came to 13 bases. Germline assignment: CDR1 GTSNPN and CDR2 SVGIG (reference sequence). This CDR3 has 15 amino acids. The CDR3: CAWSPDYPTYNEQFF. CDR3 coding DNA: TGTGCCTGGAGTCCAGACTACCCTACCTACAATGAGCAGTTCTTC.

The gene calls are TRBV29-1 and TRBJ2-1, with D unclear. The CDR3 extends over 13 amino acids. Germline V gives CDR1 SQVTM, CDR2 ANQGSEA. V lost 4 bases, J lost 5 bases, and 12 bases lay in between. The CDR3 is CSVGLRLDNEQFF. As DNA, the CDR3 is TGCAGCGTTGGACTCAGACTCGACAATGAGCAGTTCTTC.

V is TRBV18 and J is TRBJ1-1, with TRBD1 identical over 10 bases. The ends lost 3 bases at V and 8 bases at J; junction bases unmatched: 6. Germline V gives CDR1 KGHSH, CDR2 LQKENI. CDR3 length: 14 amino acids. The chain's CDR3 is CASSPGQGITEAFF. CDR3 sequence (DNA): TGTGCCAGCTCACCGGGACAGGGGATTACCGAAGCTTTCTTT.

This clonotype was seen more than once but under ten times. The chain is built from TRBV20-1 and TRBJ2-1, with D tentatively TRBD1 or TRBD2 (5 bases each). V was cut by 0 bases and J by 2 bases, with 11 bases left in between. From germline, CDR1 is DFQATT and CDR2 SNEGSKA (reference sequence). This CDR3 spans 15 amino acids. CDR3 bases: TGCAGTGCTAGAGACCATGGGACCACCTACAATGAGCAGTTCTTC. It translates to CSARDHGTTYNEQFF.

In this sample, this clonotype turned up a few times. V usage is TRBV7-6 and J usage is TRBJ2-1; no clear D. The CDR3 has 15 residues. Germline V CDR1 and CDR2: SGHVS, FNYEAQ. Trimming took off 1 base at V and 6 bases at J, with 13 bases between the two ends. The CDR3 spells CASSLVSDKINEQFF. CDR3 nucleotide sequence: TGTGCCAGCAGCTTAGTCTCCGATAAAATCAATGAGCAGTTCTTC.

For the CDR3, the DNA is TGCAGTGCTCCAACGGGTGAAAAACTGTTTTTT. Its translation is CSAPTGEKLFF. The chain has TRBV20-1 and TRBJ1-4; no clear D gene. The CDR3 contains 11 residues. V was trimmed by 5 bases and J by 7 bases, leaving 8 bases between them. Germline CDR1 and CDR2: DFQATT and SNEGSKA (reference sequence).

The chain recombines TRBV7-2 with TRBJ2-7; 7 bases are shared with TRBD1. Trimming took 5 bases from V and 7 from J; bases not matched to a gene: 11. The germline V gene has CDR1 SGHTA and CDR2 FQGNSA. This CDR3 is built from 14 residues. CDR3 sequence: CASSPPGARGEQYF. CDR3 nucleotides: TGTGCCAGCAGCCCCCCTGGGGCCAGGGGGGAGCAGTACTTC.

The gene calls are TRBV10-3 and TRBJ2-1; D is perhaps TRBD2 (6 bases). There are 16 residues in the CDR3. Germline values: CDR1 ENHRY, CDR2 SYGVKD. V dropped 2 bases and J dropped 5 bases, with 16 bases sitting between them. The CDR3 bases are TGTGCCATCAGTGAGGCATACGCGGGACTCCACAATGAGCAGTTCTTC. Translated: CAISEAYAGLHNEQFF.